Sequencing of this T cell receptor (beta chain) was carried out in a study of post-analysis software for immune sequencing data. Study as a whole: Relapsing-remitting, secondary progressive and progressive-relapsing forms made up the multiple sclerosis disease courses.

With regard to this clonotype: The target antigen is unknown.

Prepared TCR beta cDNA libraries contained unique molecular identifiers. Once roughly 1 to 11 million T cells were used, about half a million cDNA molecules resulted. TCRdb reprocessed the PCR reads with MiXCR, giving one entry per CDR3 protein. This sample has 800,000 to 950,000 distinct CDR3 sequences, with around 53% found just once. General study findings and limits: The study found TRBV5-6, TRBV5-1 and TRBV20-1 among five TRBV segments more frequent in patients than controls. Strong co-clustering by F measure was seen for same-batch samples.

The germline gives CDR1 MNHEY, CDR2 SVGAGI. The CDR3 is 14 residues long. The material sequenced was blood. The chain uses TRBV6-5 and TRBJ2-5; D might be TRBD1 (6 bases). The J call is uncertain, as TRBJ2-7 better fits the DNA end. The sequence came from a girl under 18 with multiple sclerosis. The CDR3 sequence: CASSRRDTTYEQYF. The CDR3 DNA reads TGTGCCAGCAGTCGACGGGACACCACATACGAGCAGTACTTC.